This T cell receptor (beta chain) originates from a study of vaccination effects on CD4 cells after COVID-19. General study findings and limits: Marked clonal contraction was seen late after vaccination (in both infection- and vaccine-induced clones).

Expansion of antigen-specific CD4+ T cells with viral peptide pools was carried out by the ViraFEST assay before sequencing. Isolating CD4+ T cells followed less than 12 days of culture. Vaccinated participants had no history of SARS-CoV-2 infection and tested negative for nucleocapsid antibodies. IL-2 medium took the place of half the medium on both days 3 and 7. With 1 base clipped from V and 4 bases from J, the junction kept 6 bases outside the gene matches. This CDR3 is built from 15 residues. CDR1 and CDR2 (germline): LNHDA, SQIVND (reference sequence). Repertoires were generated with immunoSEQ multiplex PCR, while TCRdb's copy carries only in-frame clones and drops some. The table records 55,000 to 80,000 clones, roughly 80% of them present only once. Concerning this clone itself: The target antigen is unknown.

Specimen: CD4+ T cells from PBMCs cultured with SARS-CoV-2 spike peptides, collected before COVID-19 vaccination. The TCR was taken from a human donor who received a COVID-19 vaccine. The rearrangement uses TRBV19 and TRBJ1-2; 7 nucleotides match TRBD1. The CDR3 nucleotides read TGTGCCAGTAGTATAGGGGGGACAGTCCCCTATGGCTACACCTTC. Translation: CASSIGGTVPYGYTF.